A selection of T cell receptor beta chains follows, all from one sample in a study of cytomegalovirus exposure and HLA in healthy donors. TCRdb's table, derived via immunoSEQ multiplex PCR, lists solely in-frame clones and lacks some. In the table there are roughly 200,000 clones, roughly 74% of which are singletons. Sequencing input: PBMCs. These receptors all come from a female donor in good health and CMV-seronegative. CDR3s include the opening cysteine and the closing phenylalanine or tryptophan. The D gene is left open where the match is weak. Clone sizes are given selectively: once, few, many, or a class where the clone is expanded.

TRBV5-6	.	TRBD2	TRBJ2-5	CASSPGLAGGRSETQYF	TGTGCCAGCAGCCCAGGACTAGCGGGAGGGAGGTCGGAGACCCAGTACTTC
TRBV7-2	.	.	TRBJ2-7	CASSFASGRSYEQYF	TGTGCCAGCAGCTTTGCATCAGGGCGCTCCTACGAGCAGTACTTC
TRBV4-2	once	.	TRBJ2-5	CASSQATGRRETQYF	TGTGCCAGCAGCCAAGCGACAGGGAGGAGGGAGACCCAGTACTTC
TRBV4-1	.	TRBD1	TRBJ2-7	CASSQVGTGDYEQYF	TGCGCCAGCAGCCAAGTAGGGACAGGGGACTACGAGCAGTACTTC
TRBV6-5	few	TRBD2	TRBJ2-1	CASSLAAGLFYNEQFF	TGTGCCAGCAGTTTAGCAGCGGGACTATTCTACAATGAGCAGTTCTTC
TRBV28	.	.	TRBJ2-1	CASSRVPGEQFF	TGTGCCAGCAGCCGCGTTCCCGGTGAGCAGTTCTTC
TRBV4-2	.	.	TRBJ2-3	CASSQKLNTDTQYF	TGTGCCAGCAGCCAGAAGCTCAACACAGATACGCAGTATTTT
TRBV6-7	.	TRBD1	TRBJ1-1	CASSSSIGGERTEAFF	TGTGCCAGCAGTTCGTCGATAGGGGGCGAGAGGACTGAAGCTTTCTTT
TRBV9	.	TRBD1	TRBJ2-5	CASSVAGTGGRETQYF	TGTGCCAGCAGCGTCGCCGGGACAGGGGGCAGAGAGACCCAGTACTTC
TRBV7-2	.	.	TRBJ2-5	CASSLGLQGQETQYF	TGTGCCAGCAGCTTAGGACTACAGGGCCAAGAGACCCAGTACTTC
TRBV28	.	.	TRBJ1-2	CASTGGGFRGYGYTF	TGTGCCAGCACCGGGGGGGGCTTCAGGGGCTATGGCTACACCTTC
TRBV6-5	.	TRBD1	TRBJ1-1	CASRQTGVTEAFF	TGTGCCAGCAGACAGACAGGGGTAACTGAAGCTTTCTTT
TRBV30	few	.	TRBJ2-3	CAWTRGNTQYF	TGTGCCTGGACCCGGGGGAATACGCAGTATTTT
TRBV2	.	.	TRBJ1-5	CASSVGQTSNQPQHF	TGTGCCAGCAGTGTGGGGCAGACTAGCAATCAGCCCCAGCATTTT
TRBV18	few	TRBD1	TRBJ1-6	CASSPGGQGMSPLHF	TGTGCCAGCTCACCAGGAGGACAGGGGATGTCACCCCTCCACTTT
TRBV10-3	.	TRBD1	TRBJ2-1	CAISESPGQGNAFF	TGTGCCATCAGTGAGTCGCCCGGACAGGGGAACGCGTTCTTC
TRBV28	.	TRBD2	TRBJ2-1	CASQPGLAGSNEQFF	TGTGCCAGCCAGCCGGGACTAGCGGGAAGCAATGAGCAGTTCTTC
TRBV4-3	few	.	TRBJ2-7	CASSQVAGGSYEQYF	TGCGCCAGCAGCCAAGTGGCCGGGGGTTCCTACGAGCAGTACTTC
TRBV15	few	TRBD1	TRBJ1-4	CATSKVGQGNEKLFF	TGTGCCACAAGCAAAGTAGGACAGGGTAATGAAAAACTGTTTTTT
TRBV5-6	.	.	TRBJ2-2	CASTSPDTGPEHRGAVF	TGTGCCAGCACATCCCCCGACACAGGGCCTGAACACCGGGGAGCTGTTTTT
TRBV7-9	.	TRBD1	TRBJ1-4	CSSRPDRETNEKLFF	TGTTCCAGCAGACCGGACAGGGAAACTAATGAAAAACTGTTTTTT
TRBV7-3	.	TRBD1	TRBJ2-7	CASSLKRDRVYYEQYF	TGTGCCAGCAGCTTAAAGCGGGACAGGGTATACTACGAGCAGTACTTC
TRBV15	many	TRBD1	TRBJ1-2	CATSREKTGAWNYGYTF	TGTGCCACCAGCAGAGAAAAAACAGGGGCGTGGAACTATGGCTACACCTTC
TRBV29-1	.	.	TRBJ2-3	CSVGKWESTDTQYF	TGCAGCGTTGGAAAGTGGGAGAGCACAGATACGCAGTATTTT
TRBV5-6	.	.	TRBJ2-5	CASSFGTGGETQYF	TGTGCCAGCAGCTTTGGGACTGGGGGAGAGACCCAGTACTTC
TRBV29-1	.	TRBD2	TRBJ2-1	CSVEGLAGYNEQFF	TGCAGCGTTGAGGGACTAGCGGGATACAATGAGCAGTTCTTC
TRBV7-8	.	.	TRBJ1-2	CASRRVDEGYTF	TGTGCCAGCCGTCGGGTCGACGAAGGCTACACCTTC
TRBV19	.	.	TRBJ1-2	CASRRGEAFYGYTF	TGTGCCAGTCGCCGGGGGGAAGCCTTCTATGGCTACACCTTC
TRBV30	.	TRBD2	TRBJ2-6	CAWSVRGGLGANVLTF	TGTGCCTGGAGTGTACGGGGGGGGCTTGGGGCCAACGTCCTGACTTTC
TRBV11-2	.	TRBD2	TRBJ2-5	CASSPGLAGETQYF	TGTGCCAGCAGCCCGGGACTAGCCGGCGAGACCCAGTACTTC
TRBV13	.	.	TRBJ2-3	CATALEDSYTDTQYF	TGTGCCACCGCCTTAGAGGACTCATACACAGATACGCAGTATTTT
TRBV2	.	TRBD2	TRBJ2-7	CASSGTSDDSFYEQYF	TGTGCCAGCAGCGGGACTAGCGACGATTCATTCTACGAGCAGTACTTC
TRBV7-8	once	TRBD1	TRBJ2-1	CASSLTGGLTYNEQFF	TGTGCCAGCAGCTTAACAGGGGGCTTAACCTACAATGAGCAGTTCTTC
TRBV7-9	.	TRBD2	TRBJ2-3	CSSSLLRGGVRGSMDTQYF	TGTTCCAGCAGCTTATTGCGGGGGGGCGTTAGGGGTAGTATGGATACGCAGTATTTT
TRBV5-1	.	TRBD1	TRBJ1-5	CASSLEGQAHQPQHF	TGCGCCAGCAGCTTGGAGGGACAGGCGCATCAGCCCCAGCATTTT
TRBV7-2	.	.	TRBJ2-2	CASSSRAHGELFF	TGTGCCAGCAGCTCGCGGGCCCACGGGGAGCTGTTTTTT
TRBV28	once	TRBD1	TRBJ2-2	CASSLAPDRVHTGELFF	TGTGCCAGCAGTTTAGCCCCGGACAGGGTTCACACCGGGGAGCTGTTTTTT
TRBV7-9	.	TRBD1	TRBJ1-5	CASSLQGDQPQHF	TGTGCCAGCAGCTTACAGGGGGACCAGCCCCAGCATTTT
TRBV2	once	.	TRBJ2-2	CASSQLANTGELFF	TGTGCCAGCAGCCAGCTAGCGAACACCGGGGAGCTGTTTTTT
TRBV30	.	.	TRBJ2-1	CAWLRGTPYNEQFF	TGTGCCTGGCTGAGGGGGACCCCCTACAATGAGCAGTTCTTC
TRBV28	.	.	TRBJ2-2	CASSLYAAGPNTGELFF	TGTGCCAGCAGTTTGTATGCCGCGGGCCCGAACACCGGGGAGCTGTTTTTT